What follows describes a single T cell receptor beta chain. No antigen is known for it. Only in-frame clones appear in the TCRdb table, and some are missing; sequencing was by immunoSEQ multiplex PCR. The profile covers more than 50,000 clones, with 65% to 90% appearing a single time and around 3% taken by the ten largest. The sample's time point: baseline, week 1 (first vaccination visit). The treatment was: pre-vaccination baseline after standard-of-care therapy. The astrocytomas were IDH1-mutant, ATRX-negative, and WHO grade 3 or 4. CDR3 size: 19 residues. The data were taken from a study of a mutant IDH1 vaccine in newly diagnosed glioma. Study-wide background: The sex distribution of treated patients was approximately 62% male and about 38% female, with a mean age of 40.4 years. Patients' prior therapy spanned radiotherapy, temozolomide, or both; most underwent both. Study conclusions and caveats: Of all patients, around 94% showed vaccine-induced immune responses.

The sample consisted of PBMCs, taken from a glioma patient treated with radiotherapy, temozolomide or both. This sequence was found in a man under 40 with glioma. The chain links TRBV21-1 to TRBJ2-5; no DNA check was done on the table's D call, TRBD2. TRBV21-1 is designated a pseudogene. The DNA of the CDR3 is TGTGCCAGCAGCGCTCACAACCTAGCGGGGGGACATGTTGGGGAGACCCAGTACTTC. Its protein product is CASSAHNLAGGHVGETQYF.